These 29 T cell receptor beta chains were sequenced from one sample in a study of naive and memory T cell subsets. The beta constant-region primer was an equimolar mix of two oligonucleotides covering TRBC1 and TRBC2. TCRdb redid the calling of the UMI-ligation and nested PCR reads with MiXCR, one entry per CDR3 protein. This table holds roughly 140,000 distinct CDR3 sequences, about a sixth found once. The sample comprised naive CD4+ T cells from blood. These receptor sequences come from a human donor in good health.

Only a few counts were recorded for this clonotype. This chain links TRBV7-2 with TRBJ2-7; 7 bases agree with TRBD2. CDR3 length: 15 amino acids. Germline trimming cut 1 base from V and 1 base from J; bases unmatched to any gene: 4. Germline V gene data show CDR1 as SGHTA and CDR2 as FQGNSA. CDR3 in amino acids: CASSLDLGGSYEQYF. As DNA, the CDR3 is TGTGCCAGCAGCTTAGACCTGGGAGGGTCCTACGAGCAGTACTTC.

There are a few counts of this clonotype. The chain combines TRBV27 with TRBJ2-5; TRBD2 matches at 8 bases. V was pared by 7 bases and J by 3 bases, with 13 bases of the junction left unmatched. The CDR3 totals 16 residues. Germline V gene lookup returns CDR1 MNHEY and CDR2 SMNVEV (reference sequence). CDR3: CASNPGSGLGEETQYF. The CDR3, as DNA: TGTGCCAGCAACCCTGGATCGGGACTAGGGGAAGAGACCCAGTACTTC.

This sequence joins TRBV18 and TRBJ1-1; TRBD1 matches at 9 bases. The CDR3 is made up of 15 amino acids. V shed 5 bases, J shed 1 base, and the junction held 5 bases outside the gene matches. The germline V gene has CDR1 KGHSH and CDR2 LQKENI. DNA for the CDR3: TGTGCCAGCTCAATCACAGGGGGCTCGAACACTGAAGCTTTCTTT. It yields the protein CASSITGGSNTEAFF.

This clonotype has only a few counts. V and J are TRBV18 and TRBJ2-7; perhaps D is TRBD1 or TRBD2 (7 bases each). The CDR3 has 16 amino acids. CDR1 KGHSH and CDR2 LQKENI come from the germline V gene. V dropped 1 base and J dropped 0 bases, with 13 bases sitting between them. The chain's CDR3 is CASSPRGRGGSYEQYF. The CDR3 nucleotides read TGTGCCAGCTCACCACGGGGCAGGGGGGGCTCCTACGAGCAGTACTTC.

V is TRBV27 and J is TRBJ1-5; a weak D match, TRBD1 (5 bases). Trimming left V 2 bases short and J 4 bases short, with 18 bases between. Looked up from germline, CDR1 is MNHEY and CDR2 is SMNVEV (reference sequence). The CDR3 runs 17 residues. DNA for the CDR3: TGTGCCAGCAGTTTAGGGGGGTCCGGGAGATGGAATCAGCCCCAGCATTTT. It encodes CASSLGGSGRWNQPQHF.

V gene TRBV12-3 or TRBV12-4 combines with J gene TRBJ2-3, with 13 bases fitting TRBD2. V gave up 6 bases and J gave up 5 bases; unmatched junction bases: 11. The CDR3 runs to 17 residues. This chain's CDR3 is CASSQGLAGDDGDTQYF. For the CDR3, the DNA is TGTGCCAGCAGCCAAGGACTAGCGGGAGATGACGGAGATACGCAGTATTTT.

The genes are TRBV7-9 and TRBJ2-7; TRBD1 aligns across 8 bases. V shed 1 base, J shed 1 base, and the junction held 3 bases outside the gene matches. The CDR3 covers 15 residues. Looked up from germline, CDR1 is SEHNR and CDR2 is FQNEAQ (reference sequence). CDR3 loop: CASSLGQGLSYEQYF. The CDR3 bases are TGTGCCAGCAGCTTAGGACAGGGGTTGTCCTACGAGCAGTACTTC.

CDR3 loop: CASSSDRDTGELFF. CDR3 nucleotide sequence: TGCGCCAGCAGCTCTGACAGGGACACCGGGGAGCTGTTTTTT. The chain has TRBV5-1 and TRBJ2-2, with TRBD1 identical over 7 bases. The CDR3 is 14 amino acids. Germline lookup yields CDR1 SGHRS and CDR2 YFSETQ. V shed 3 bases and J 3 bases; nucleotides not matched to a gene: 2.

This clonotype has more than one count but fewer than ten. The V and J genes are TRBV12-3 or TRBV12-4 and TRBJ2-7; D not resolved. Trimming removed 6 bases from V and 1 base from J, with 4 bases in between. The CDR3 has 11 amino acids. Here the CDR3 reads CASSWSYEQYF. For the CDR3, the DNA is TGTGCCAGCAGCTGGTCCTACGAGCAGTACTTC.

The gene calls are TRBV6-5 and TRBJ1-2; perhaps TRBD1 as D (5 bases). This CDR3 contains 16 residues. The germline gives CDR1 MNHEY, CDR2 SVGAGI. V was shortened by 2 bases and J by 8 bases, with 21 bases between the two germline ends. CDR3 coding DNA: TGTGCCAGCAGTTACGTAGAGATGTGTGGGGCGCGGGGCTACACCTTC. Amino acid sequence: CASSYVEMCGARGYTF.

The sample holds a few counts of this clonotype. The chain employs TRBV5-6 and TRBJ2-3; D is undetermined. The CDR3 extends over 17 amino acids. CDR1 is SGHDT, CDR2 YYEEEE, per germline. V lost 4 bases and J lost 4, with 22 bases in between. The CDR3 is CASSLSSTPEHPDTQYF. CDR3 bases: TGTGCCAGCAGCCTAAGTTCAACACCCGAACATCCAGATACGCAGTATTTT.

This chain joins TRBV5-1 and TRBJ2-2; TRBD1 is a possible D gene (6 bases). Germline V CDR1 and CDR2: SGHRS, YFSETQ. This CDR3 is built from 16 residues. V was cut by 3 bases and J by 0 bases, with 12 bases left in between. Here the CDR3 reads CASSSDRFANTGELFF. CDR3 coding DNA: TGCGCCAGCAGCTCTGACAGGTTCGCGAACACCGGGGAGCTGTTTTTT.

A single count supports this clonotype. The V call is TRBV9, the J call TRBJ2-3; perhaps TRBD2 as D (7 bases). Germline assignment: CDR1 SGDLS and CDR2 YYNGEE. The ends were cut back, 0 bases at V and 4 bases at J, with 12 bases in the middle. This CDR3 contains 15 residues. For the CDR3, the DNA is TGTGCCAGCAGCGTAGCGCAGGGGAGGGCAGATACGCAGTATTTT. Encoded protein: CASSVAQGRADTQYF.

V usage is TRBV10-3 and J usage is TRBJ1-1; 11 positions match TRBD1. CDR3 length equals 17 residues. With V trimmed by 6 bases and J by 1 base, 10 bases remained unmatched. Germline V lookup: CDR1 ENHRY, CDR2 SYGVKD. The CDR3 loop reads CAISPGQGGFANTEAFF. CDR3 sequence (DNA): TGTGCCATCAGCCCGGGACAGGGGGGTTTTGCGAACACTGAAGCTTTCTTT.

This clonotype has a handful of counts. The V call is TRBV5-1, the J call TRBJ2-1; 12 nucleotides agree with TRBD2. Germline V gene sequence: CDR1 SGHRS, CDR2 YFSETQ. Germline trimming cut 2 bases from V and 9 bases from J; bases unmatched to any gene: 12. The CDR3 extends over 17 amino acids. This chain's CDR3 is CASSLTSGRPFDTEQFF. The CDR3 DNA is TGCGCCAGCAGCTTAACTAGCGGGAGGCCGTTCGACACTGAGCAGTTCTTC. Complete variable domain (other parts from reference TRBV5-1 and TRBJ2-1): KAGVTQTPRYLIKTRGQQVTLSCSPISGHRSVSWYQQTPGQGLQFLFEYFSETQRNKGNFPGRFSGRQFSNSRSEMNVSTLELGDSALYLCASSLTSGRPFDTEQFFGPGTRLTVL.

This chain connects TRBV2 to TRBJ1-5, with D possibly matching TRBD1 (5 bases). Per the germline V gene, CDR1 is SNHLY and CDR2 is FYNNEI. The CDR3 is 15 residues long. V lost 10 bases and J lost 4, with 20 bases in between. CDR3 nucleotide sequence: TGTGCCACGAGACCCGGGACGGGAGAAAATCAGCCCCAGCATTTT. The encoded protein is CATRPGTGENQPQHF. Variable domain in full (rest from reference TRBV2 and TRBJ1-5): EPEVTQTPSHQVTQMGQEVILRCVPISNHLYFYWYRQILGQKVEFLVSFYNNEISEKSEIFDDQFSVERPDGSNFTLKIRSTKLEDSAMYFCATRPGTGENQPQHFGDGTRLSIL.

The chain has TRBV12-3 or TRBV12-4 and TRBJ1-1; 10 bases agree with TRBD1. V was clipped by 5 bases and J by 7 bases; unmatched bases: 7. The CDR3 sequence is 14 residues long. The CDR3 coding sequence is TGTGCCAGCAGTAAGGGACAGGGGAGGGTTGAAGCTTTCTTT. This encodes CASSKGQGRVEAFF.

This clonotype was detected only a few times. The chain combines TRBV12-3 or TRBV12-4 with TRBJ2-7; 12 bases fit TRBD1. With V trimmed by 6 bases and J by 5 bases, 2 bases remained unmatched. CDR3 length: 13 residues. The CDR3 loop reads CASSRDRGHEQYF. CDR3 nucleotides: TGTGCCAGCAGCCGGGACAGGGGGCACGAGCAGTACTTC.

The chain has TRBV7-2 and TRBJ2-5; 9 bases match TRBD1. In germline, CDR1 is SGHTA, CDR2 FQGNSA. The CDR3 contains 16 residues. The V and J ends lost 5 bases and 5 bases, in that order; junction bases with no gene match: 12. The CDR3 region has the DNA TGTGCCAGCAGCCTAACGGGACAGGGAGTAGGGGAGACCCAGTACTTC. Its translation is CASSLTGQGVGETQYF.

This clonotype turned up a few times. The chain couples TRBV20-1 to TRBJ1-2; tentatively, D is TRBD1 (6 bases). The CDR3 loop spans 11 amino acids. Germline V lookup: CDR1 DFQATT, CDR2 SNEGSKA (reference sequence). CDR3 nucleotide sequence: TGCTGCCCAAGGGGGGCGGATGGCTACACCTTC. It translates to CCPRGADGYTF.

This clonotype was counted between two and nine times. This chain uses TRBV10-3 with TRBJ2-1; 11 bases are shared with TRBD2. Per the germline V gene, CDR1 is ENHRY and CDR2 is SYGVKD. The CDR3 is 17 residues long. With 6 bases clipped from V and 4 bases from J, the junction kept 11 bases outside the gene matches. This CDR3 reads CAISEGLAGGTYNEQFF. CDR3 DNA sequence: TGTGCCATCAGCGAGGGCCTAGCGGGAGGTACTTACAATGAGCAGTTCTTC.

The CDR3 sequence: CAISASTDTQYF. DNA for the CDR3: TGTGCCATCAGTGCAAGCACAGATACGCAGTATTTT. The chain has TRBV10-3 and TRBJ2-3; D call uncertain. Germline V gene lookup returns CDR1 ENHRY and CDR2 SYGVKD. The CDR3 loop spans 12 amino acids. Trimming removed 4 bases from V and 0 bases from J, with 2 bases in between.

The chain uses TRBV5-1 and TRBJ2-7; tentative D call: TRBD1 (7 bases). V was pared by 5 bases and J by 1 base, with 13 bases between. Germline loops: CDR1 SGHRS, CDR2 YFSETQ. The length of the CDR3 is 14 residues. The CDR3 sequence: CASSHAGQSYEQYF. The CDR3 DNA is TGCGCCAGCAGTCATGCGGGACAGTCCTACGAGCAGTACTTC.

V is TRBV10-3 and J is TRBJ2-1, with TRBD2 matching 14 bases. With 7 bases clipped from V and 4 bases from J, the junction kept 15 bases outside the gene matches. Germline lookup yields CDR1 ENHRY and CDR2 SYGVKD. CDR3 length: 19 residues. Written as DNA, the CDR3 is TGTGCCATCACCTCGACTAGCGGGAGGGCCGGGGGAACGTACAATGAGCAGTTCTTC. This gives the protein CAITSTSGRAGGTYNEQFF.

The CDR3 loop reads CASSYPTTRQGPPISGANVLTF. CDR3 sequence (DNA): TGTGCCAGCAGCTACCCTACAACTCGACAGGGCCCCCCCATCTCTGGGGCCAACGTCCTGACTTTC. The chain recombines TRBV7-2 with TRBJ2-6; 7 bases map to TRBD1. The CDR3 is made up of 22 amino acids. The germline CDR1 and CDR2 sequences are SGHTA and FQGNSA. The J segment lost 0 bases and the V segment lost 4 bases, leaving 21 bases of the junction unmatched.

This clonotype turned up a few times. V usage is TRBV7-2 and J usage is TRBJ2-3, with 7 nucleotides matching TRBD2. Trimming cost V 2 bases and J 1 base; bases outside gene matches: 6. From germline, CDR1 is SGHTA and CDR2 FQGNSA. This CDR3 is 16 amino acids long. This chain's CDR3 is CASSLNTGGRTDTQYF. DNA for the CDR3: TGTGCCAGCAGCTTAAATACGGGAGGCCGCACAGATACGCAGTATTTT.

In its sample, this clonotype was seen a few times. The chain employs TRBV5-1 and TRBJ2-5; 8 bases match TRBD1. Germline V gene sequence: CDR1 SGHRS, CDR2 YFSETQ. The CDR3 totals 18 residues. The ends lost 0 bases at V and 3 bases at J; junction bases unmatched: 13. In nucleotides, the CDR3 is TGCGCCAGCAGCTTGGGAGGTTTGGCAGGGGGCCCAAAAGAGACCCAGTACTTC. It yields the protein CASSLGGLAGGPKETQYF.

This sequence joins TRBV20-1 and TRBJ2-3; D remains unclear. The CDR3 loop spans 14 amino acids. Germline V lookup: CDR1 DFQATT, CDR2 SNEGSKA (reference sequence). V gave up 2 bases and J gave up 1 base, with 10 bases separating them. CDR3 sequence reads: CSARSPTGTDTQYF. The CDR3 DNA sequence: TGCAGTGCTAGAAGTCCGACTGGCACAGATACGCAGTATTTT.

This sequence joins TRBV6-1 and TRBJ1-5; D not resolved. V lost 1 base, J lost 12 bases, and 7 bases lay in between. Germline V gives CDR1 MNHNS, CDR2 SASEGT. The CDR3 consists of 11 residues. CDR3 residues: CASSEGGNQHF. CDR3 DNA sequence: TGTGCCAGCAGTGAAGGAGGGAACCAGCATTTT.